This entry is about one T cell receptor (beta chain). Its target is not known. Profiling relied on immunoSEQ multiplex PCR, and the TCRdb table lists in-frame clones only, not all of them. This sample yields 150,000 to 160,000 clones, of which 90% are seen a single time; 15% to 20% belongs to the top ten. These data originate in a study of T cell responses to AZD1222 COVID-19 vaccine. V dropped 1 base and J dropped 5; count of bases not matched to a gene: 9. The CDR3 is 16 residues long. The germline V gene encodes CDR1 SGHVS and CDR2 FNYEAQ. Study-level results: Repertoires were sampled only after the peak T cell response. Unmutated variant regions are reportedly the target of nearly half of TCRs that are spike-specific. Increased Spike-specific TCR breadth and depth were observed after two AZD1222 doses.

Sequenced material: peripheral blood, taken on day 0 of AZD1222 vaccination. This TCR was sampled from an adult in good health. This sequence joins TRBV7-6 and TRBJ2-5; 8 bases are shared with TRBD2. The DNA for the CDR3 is TGTGCCAGCAGCTTAGGGCTAGCGGGTGCCGGGGAGACCCAGTACTTC. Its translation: CASSLGLAGAGETQYF.